These 6 T cell receptor beta chains came from one sample sequenced in a study of response to subunit inactivated influenza vaccine. TCRdb re-analysed the RT-PCR reads in MiXCR, keeping a single row per CDR3 protein. This table has a few hundred thousand distinct CDR3 sequences, about 20% appearing once. The specimen comprised PBMCs from blood, sampled 21 months after vaccination. Source of these receptors: a man aged 45 to 70 who received an inactivated influenza vaccine.

V is TRBV5-4 and J is TRBJ2-7; D is possibly TRBD2 (5 bases). Germline lookup yields CDR1 SGHNT and CDR2 YYREEE (reference sequence). V was clipped by 1 base and J by 0 bases, with 11 bases between them. CDR3 length equals 15 residues. Written as DNA, the CDR3 is TGTGCCAGCAGCTTGCCTAGCAGCAGCTCCTACGAGCAGTACTTC. Its protein is CASSLPSSSSYEQYF. Combining the CDR3 with reference TRBV5-4 and TRBJ2-7 gives the whole variable domain ETGVTQSPTHLIKTRGQQVTLRCSSQSGHNTVSWYQQALGQGPQFIFQYYREEENGRGNFPPRFSGLQFPNYSSELNVNALELDDSALYLCASSLPSSSSYEQYFGPGTRLTVT.

This clonotype came up a few times. V usage is TRBV4-1 and J usage is TRBJ2-5; D is uncertain. The CDR3 spans 14 residues. V lost 0 bases and J 5 bases, leaving 10 bases between the germline ends. The germline V gene encodes CDR1 MGHRA and CDR2 YSYEKL. As DNA, the CDR3 is TGCGCCAGCAGCCAAGATCCAGAGACGGAGACCCAGTACTTC. Translating gives CASSQDPETETQYF.

V and J are TRBV7-2 and TRBJ2-7; D is possibly TRBD2 (5 bases). The CDR3 consists of 15 residues. V shed 2 bases and J shed 2 bases, with 13 bases lying between them. Germline V gene sequence: CDR1 SGHTA, CDR2 FQGNSA. CDR3 nucleotide sequence: TGTGCCAGCAGCTTAAACGCGGCTAGCCCCTACGAGCAGTACTTC. Translation gives CASSLNAASPYEQYF.

The chain uses TRBV3-1 and TRBJ1-5, with D possibly TRBD1 on 6 matching bases. V was cut by 3 bases and J by 3 bases, with 9 bases left in between. The CDR3 contains 14 residues. The V gene's germline CDR1 is LGHDT and CDR2 YNNKEL (reference sequence). In nucleotides, the CDR3 is TGTGCCAGCAGCCAGACAGGCGCCAATCAGCCCCAGCATTTT. Protein: CASSQTGANQPQHF.

This clonotype was detected only a few times. This chain uses TRBV6-6 with TRBJ1-4; 9 bases line up with TRBD1. Germline V lookup: CDR1 MNHNY, CDR2 SVGAGI (reference sequence). V dropped 7 bases and J dropped 8; count of bases not matched to a gene: 5. The CDR3 is 13 amino acids. CDR3 in amino acids: CASTGQGYEKLFF. CDR3 sequence (DNA): TGTGCCAGCACGGGACAGGGATACGAAAAACTGTTTTTT.

In this sample, this clonotype turned up a few times. The chain links TRBV7-9 to TRBJ2-7; 10 bases agree with TRBD1. J lost 3 bases, V lost 8 bases, and 4 bases had no gene match. Germline V lookup: CDR1 SEHNR, CDR2 FQNEAQ (reference sequence). This CDR3 spans 13 amino acids. The CDR3 sequence: CASGTGEYYEQYF. CDR3 in DNA: TGTGCCAGCGGGACAGGGGAATACTACGAGCAGTACTTC.